Below, 7 T cell receptor beta chains from the same sample are listed, as sequenced in a study of beta chain features in type 1 diabetes. Of the isolated RNA, all was reverse transcribed, and so the sequenced material was expressed TCRB transcripts. TCRdb keeps only in-frame clones here, not all; method: immunoSEQ multiplex PCR. The table includes 200,000 to 250,000 clones, about 9.3% detected once. Sequenced: naive CD4+ T cells from blood. Receptor source: a young woman in good health.

This clone appeared a few times. For the CDR3, the DNA is TGTGCCAGCAGCACAAGAAATCAGCCCCAGCATTTT. It encodes CASSTRNQPQHF. This chain joins TRBV14 and TRBJ1-5; D not resolved. This CDR3 is built from 12 residues. V lost 5 bases and J 4 bases, leaving 6 bases between the germline ends. CDR1 SGHDN and CDR2 FVKESK come from the germline V gene.

The chain is built from TRBV2 and TRBJ2-3; possibly TRBD1 for D (5 bases). The CDR3 has 16 residues. Trimming shortened V by 2 bases and J by 0 bases, and 12 bases separated the two germline ends. Germline V gives CDR1 SNHLY, CDR2 FYNNEI. The DNA for the CDR3 is TGTGCCAGCAGTGAAAGGCCAGGGCTTAGCACAGATACGCAGTATTTT. It codes for CASSERPGLSTDTQYF.

This clone was found once. The V gene is TRBV5-4, the J gene TRBJ2-2; 9 positions agree with TRBD1. CDR3 size: 16 residues. The germline V gene has CDR1 SGHNT and CDR2 YYREEE (reference sequence). The trim removed 3 bases at V and 4 bases at J, leaving 7 bases unmatched. In DNA, the CDR3 is TGTGCCAGCAGCTGGAAAGGGACAGGGAGCACCGGGGAGCTGTTTTTT. It specifies CASSWKGTGSTGELFF. Based on the CDR3 plus reference TRBV5-4 and TRBJ2-2, the full variable domain is ETGVTQSPTHLIKTRGQQVTLRCSSQSGHNTVSWYQQALGQGPQFIFQYYREEENGRGNFPPRFSGLQFPNYSSELNVNALELDDSALYLCASSWKGTGSTGELFFGEGSRLTVL.

This clone came up a few times. This sequence joins TRBV29-1 and TRBJ2-1; the match to TRBD2 covers 12 bases. The CDR3 loop spans 16 amino acids. The germline gives CDR1 SQVTM, CDR2 ANQGSEA. The trim removed 5 bases at V and 0 bases at J, leaving 5 bases unmatched. CDR3 loop: CSVRLAGAPSYNEQFF. As DNA, the CDR3 is TGCAGCGTTAGACTAGCGGGAGCGCCCTCCTACAATGAGCAGTTCTTC.

This clone turned up a few times. The chain links TRBV7-6 to TRBJ2-7; 7 positions agree with TRBD1. Germline V CDR1 and CDR2: SGHVS, FNYEAQ. This CDR3 has 17 amino acids. The junction had 16 bases not matched to a gene; V was cut back by 3 bases and J by 5 bases. The CDR3 region has the DNA TGTGCCAGCAGCTTGGCCGACAGGGTAAAATTCAGGGACGAGCAGTACTTC. Amino acid sequence: CASSLADRVKFRDEQYF.

This clone showed up just a few times. The chain combines TRBV30 with TRBJ2-2; tentative D call: TRBD1 (5 bases). The CDR3 is 11 residues long. CDR1 GTSNPN and CDR2 SVGIG come from the germline V gene (reference sequence). The V end lost 4 bases, the J end lost 7 bases, and 7 bases lay between the germline ends. CDR3 amino acids: CAWNRGGELFF. CDR3 coding DNA: TGTGCCTGGAATAGGGGCGGGGAGCTGTTTTTT.

This clone was found a few times. V gene TRBV30 combines with J gene TRBJ2-7, with D perhaps TRBD2 (6 bases). The ends were cut back, 4 bases at V and 5 bases at J, with 15 bases in the middle. The CDR3 contains 13 residues. Germline loops: CDR1 GTSNPN, CDR2 SVGIG (reference sequence). The CDR3 DNA sequence: TGTGCCTGGAATCATCGGGGGTGGCACGAGCAGTACTTC. It is translated as CAWNHRGWHEQYF.